This record concerns one T cell receptor beta chain sequence. Its antigen is undetermined. This entry comes from a study of T cell clonotyping in hematopoietic cell transplantation. Findings and caveats of the study: Recipient TCR diversity dropped after transplant; expanded clonotypes rose from day 30 to 180.

Some clones are missing from TCRdb's copy, which holds only in-frame ones; the method was immunoSEQ multiplex PCR. Of 7,500 to 8,500 clones in the sample, about 92% were seen once. Samples: about 28 days before transplant, then days 30, 100 and 180 after. Germline V gene sequence: CDR1 SGHDT, CDR2 YYEEEE. CDR3 length equals 12 residues. V shed 2 bases and J shed 7 bases, with 9 bases lying between them. The input for sequencing was PBMCs, taken 180 days after allogeneic stem cell transplant. The chain uses TRBV5-6 and TRBJ1-1, with no clear D. The TCR comes from a female patient between 50 and 60 years old who had an allogeneic stem cell transplant from an unrelated donor, so the T cells may come from the graft donor. Some clones in this sample may be carry-over from other donors' samples. DNA of the CDR3: TGTGCCAGCAGCTTAAGACGGAATGAAGCTTTCTTT. It codes for CASSLRRNEAFF.